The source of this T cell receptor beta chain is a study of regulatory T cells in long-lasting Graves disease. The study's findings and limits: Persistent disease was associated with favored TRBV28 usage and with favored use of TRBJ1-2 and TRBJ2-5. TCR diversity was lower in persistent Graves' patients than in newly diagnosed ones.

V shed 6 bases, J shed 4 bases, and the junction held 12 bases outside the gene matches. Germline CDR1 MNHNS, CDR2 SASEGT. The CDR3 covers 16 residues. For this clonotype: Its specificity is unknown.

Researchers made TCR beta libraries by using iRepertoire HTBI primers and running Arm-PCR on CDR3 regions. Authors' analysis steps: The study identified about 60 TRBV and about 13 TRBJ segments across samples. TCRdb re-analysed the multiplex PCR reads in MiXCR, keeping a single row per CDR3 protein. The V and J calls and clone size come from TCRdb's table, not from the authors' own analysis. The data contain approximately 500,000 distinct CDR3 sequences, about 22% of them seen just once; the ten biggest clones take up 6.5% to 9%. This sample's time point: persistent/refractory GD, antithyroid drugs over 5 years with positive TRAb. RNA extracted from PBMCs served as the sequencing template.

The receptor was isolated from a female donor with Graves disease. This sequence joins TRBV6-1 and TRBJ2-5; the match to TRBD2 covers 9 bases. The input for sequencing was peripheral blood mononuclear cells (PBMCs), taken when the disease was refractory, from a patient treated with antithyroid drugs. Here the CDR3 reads CASSRSRGGPGETQYF. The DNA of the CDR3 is TGTGCCAGCAGCCGTTCGCGGGGGGGGCCGGGAGAGACCCAGTACTTC.